Following are 21 T cell receptor beta chains from one sample sequenced in a study of blood T cell repertoires in COVID-19. Using immunoSEQ multiplex PCR, the repertoire was profiled, and TCRdb retains in-frame clones only, with some absent. The table shows roughly 150,000 clones, with over 80% occurring only once. The sample comprised PBMCs or T cells enriched from blood (not recorded which). The receptor set was obtained from a man in his 70s who had been exposed to COVID-19.

This sequence joins TRBV28 and TRBJ2-5, with 10 bases that match TRBD2. The V segment lost 6 bases and the J segment 6 bases; nucleotides outside the gene matches: 4. The CDR3 is 13 amino acids. Germline V lookup: CDR1 MDHEN, CDR2 SYDVKM. The CDR3 DNA sequence: TGTGCCAGCAGATATAGCGGGAGGAAGACCCAGTACTTC. This gives the protein CASRYSGRKTQYF.

Remarks on this clone: Other DNA sequences in this sample translate to the same CDR3. The chain links TRBV9 to TRBJ2-1, with D possibly being TRBD2 (6 bases). Between the trimmed V and J ends, which lost 0 bases and 4 bases, there was a span of 11 bases. The CDR3 has 15 amino acids. The germline V gene has CDR1 SGDLS and CDR2 YYNGEE. The CDR3 is CASSVGGGTYNEQFF. The CDR3 DNA reads TGTGCCAGCAGCGTAGGGGGCGGGACTTACAATGAGCAGTTCTTC.

The CDR3 DNA sequence: TGTGCCAGCAGCTCTAGGTCAGCGGGTAATGAAAAACTGTTTTTT. Translating it yields CASSSRSAGNEKLFF. V and J are TRBV7-2 and TRBJ1-4; D gene unclear. Germline V gene data show CDR1 as SGHTA and CDR2 as FQGNSA. CDR3 length equals 15 residues. With 4 bases removed from V and 4 bases from J, the gap between germline ends came to 13 bases.

The chain uses TRBV3-1 (or the pseudogene TRBV3-2) and TRBJ1-2, with a possible D match to TRBD1 (5 bases). The ends were cut back, 1 base at V and 3 bases at J, with 9 bases in the middle. The CDR3 sequence is 14 residues long. Looked up from germline, CDR1 is LGHDT and CDR2 is YNNKEL (reference sequence). Here the CDR3 DNA reads TGTGCCAGCAGCCAAGGGGGGGGAGACTATGGCTACACCTTC. Protein: CASSQGGGDYGYTF.

The V gene is TRBV30, the J gene TRBJ1-5, with 8 nucleotides matching TRBD1. The CDR3 is 16 amino acids. CDR1 is GTSNPN, CDR2 SVGIG, per germline (reference sequence). V gave up 2 bases and J gave up 0 bases; unmatched junction bases: 6. The CDR3 protein is CAWSTGTGDSNQPQHF. CDR3 in DNA: TGTGCCTGGAGTACCGGGACAGGTGATAGCAATCAGCCCCAGCATTTT. Looking up the rest from reference TRBV30 and TRBJ1-5 gives the full variable domain: SQTIHQWPATLVQPVGSPLSLECTVEGTSNPNLYWYRQAAGRGLQLLFYSVGIGQISSEVPQNLSASRPQDRQFILSSKKLLLSDSGFYLCAWSTGTGDSNQPQHFGDGTRLSIL.

This clone was picked up a small number of times. The rearrangement uses TRBV6-5 and TRBJ2-2; 7 bases are shared with TRBD1. V was pared by 5 bases and J by 11 bases, with 5 bases of the junction left unmatched. There are 12 residues in the CDR3. The V gene's germline CDR1 is MNHEY and CDR2 SVGAGI. As DNA, the CDR3 is TGTGCCAGCAGTCGTAGACAGGGAGAGCTGTTTTTT. Translation: CASSRRQGELFF.

The chain is built from TRBV9 and TRBJ2-3; TRBD2 agrees at 11 bases. Per germline, CDR1 SGDLS and CDR2 YYNGEE. V gave up 2 bases and J gave up 3 bases; unmatched junction bases: 5. The CDR3 has 16 residues. The CDR3 coding sequence is TGTGCCAGCAGCGTTAGCGGGGGGGCCCCGACAGATACGCAGTATTTT. Its translation: CASSVSGGAPTDTQYF.

The chain joins TRBV4-1 to TRBJ1-1; 12 nucleotides agree with TRBD1. Losses at the gene ends were 4 bases for V and 7 bases for J; bases not matched to a gene: 13. The CDR3 is 17 residues long. The V gene's germline CDR1 is MGHRA and CDR2 YSYEKL. The CDR3 region has the DNA TGCGCCAGCAGCCCAAAGATAGCGGGACAGGGGGCTGGTGAAGCTTTCTTT. As protein: CASSPKIAGQGAGEAFF.

This clone has a handful of counts. This rearrangement joins TRBV25-1 to TRBJ1-2; D is uncertain. With 3 bases removed from V and 0 bases from J, the gap between germline ends came to 5 bases. Per the germline V gene, CDR1 is MGHDK and CDR2 is SYGVNS. This CDR3 is built from 13 residues. Written as DNA, the CDR3 is TGTGCCAGCAGTGACTCCCCTAACTATGGCTACACCTTC. This codes for CASSDSPNYGYTF.

V gene TRBV18 combines with J gene TRBJ1-1, with TRBD1 matching over 9 bases. The ends lost 6 bases at V and 1 base at J; junction bases unmatched: 9. The CDR3 sequence is 16 residues long. Germline V gives CDR1 KGHSH, CDR2 LQKENI. CDR3 DNA: TGTGCCAGCTCCCGGGACAGGGTCGGATCGAACACTGAAGCTTTCTTT. Amino acids: CASSRDRVGSNTEAFF. Supplemented by reference TRBV18 and TRBJ1-1, the full variable domain reads NAGVMQNPRHLVRRRGQEARLRCSPMKGHSHVYWYRQLPEEGLKFMVYLQKENIIDESGMPKERFSAEFPKEGPSILRIQQVVRGDSAAYFCASSRDRVGSNTEAFFGQGTRLTVV.

The V and J genes are TRBV18 and TRBJ1-2, with D perhaps matching TRBD1 (6 bases). In germline, CDR1 is KGHSH, CDR2 LQKENI. The CDR3 runs 14 residues. V was cut by 3 bases and J by 4 bases, with 12 bases left in between. CDR3 coding DNA: TGTGCCAGCTCACCCGGACAGTCACTCTATGGCTACACCTTC. Its translation: CASSPGQSLYGYTF.

The chain carries TRBV5-5 and TRBJ1-2; possible D gene TRBD1, 5 bases. Between the trimmed V and J ends, which lost 4 bases and 5 bases, there was a span of 12 bases. The CDR3 has 13 residues. Germline assignment: CDR1 SGHKS and CDR2 YYEKEE (reference sequence). The CDR3 nucleotides are TGTGCCAGCAGCGCGGGGACTGGTTATGGCTACACCTTC. Translation: CASSAGTGYGYTF.

The CDR3 protein is CASSPYSGQGIYEQYF. The CDR3 nucleotides are TGTGCCAGTAGTCCATATTCCGGACAGGGTATTTACGAGCAGTACTTC. V and J are TRBV19 and TRBJ2-7, with 8 nucleotides matching TRBD1. The CDR3 covers 16 residues. Germline-derived CDR1 and CDR2 are LNHDA and SQIVND (reference sequence). V gave up 5 bases and J gave up 4 bases; unmatched junction bases: 13.

The chain employs TRBV13 and TRBJ2-7, with D perhaps matching TRBD2 (6 bases). This CDR3 is 14 amino acids long. Trimming pared 2 bases from V and 5 bases from J, leaving 13 bases between. Germline lookup yields CDR1 PRHDT and CDR2 FYEKMQ (reference sequence). CDR3 sequence reads: CASSLRGTGDEQYF. CDR3 coding DNA: TGTGCCAGCAGCTTACGCGGGACGGGGGACGAGCAGTACTTC.

This clone turned up a few times. This chain uses TRBV11-2 with TRBJ2-6, with 11 bases fitting TRBD2. The V and J ends lost 4 bases and 0 bases, in that order; junction bases with no gene match: 5. CDR1 is SGHAT and CDR2 is FQNNGV in the germline V gene. CDR3 length equals 18 residues. For the CDR3, the DNA is TGTGCCAGCAGCTATATAGCGGGAGGGTACTCTGGGGCCAACGTCCTGACTTTC. This codes for CASSYIAGGYSGANVLTF.

This chain links TRBV6-2 or TRBV6-3 with TRBJ1-2, with D perhaps TRBD1 (6 bases). Germline lookup yields CDR1 MNHEY and CDR2 SVGEGT. The CDR3 runs to 14 residues. The V and J ends lost 3 bases and 3 bases respectively, with 11 bases between them. CDR3 in amino acids: CASSYSGTYYGYTF. The CDR3 DNA reads as TGTGCCAGCAGTTATTCCGGGACATACTATGGCTACACCTTC.

This clone has a single count. CDR3 loop: CAWSVGGLNYGYTF. Written as DNA, the CDR3 is TGTGCCTGGAGTGTAGGAGGGCTTAACTATGGCTACACCTTC. V and J are TRBV30 and TRBJ1-2; no clear D gene. Germline CDR1 is GTSNPN and CDR2 is SVGIG (reference sequence). Trimming took 0 bases from V and 1 from J, leaving 9 bases between them. The CDR3 totals 14 residues.

The chain is built from TRBV2 and TRBJ2-1, with TRBD2 matching over 12 bases. The V gene's germline CDR1 is SNHLY and CDR2 FYNNEI. The junction had 7 bases not matched to a gene; V was cut back by 6 bases and J by 7 bases. The CDR3 contains 15 residues. CDR3 nucleotide sequence: TGTGCCAGCAGGTCGCTAGCGGGGGGGCCGAATGAGCAGTTCTTC. This translates into CASRSLAGGPNEQFF.

The chain has TRBV18 and TRBJ1-1; TRBD1 is a possible D gene (5 bases). V gave up 3 bases and J gave up 4 bases, with 18 bases separating them. Germline CDR1 reads KGHSH; CDR2 reads LQKENI. This CDR3 contains 16 residues. The CDR3 protein is CASSPPGGTGVTEAFF. For the CDR3, the DNA is TGTGCCAGCTCACCTCCGGGAGGAACGGGGGTCACTGAAGCTTTCTTT.

This clone was seen more than once but under ten times. The chain is built from TRBV2 and TRBJ2-7, with D possibly being TRBD2 (6 bases). The V and J ends lost 6 bases and 5 bases respectively, with 17 bases between them. Germline loops: CDR1 SNHLY, CDR2 FYNNEI. The CDR3 covers 14 residues. The CDR3 DNA follows: TGTGCCAGCAGGAACCGGGACTGGACTAACGAGCAGTACTTC. Translating gives CASRNRDWTNEQYF.

The sample holds one count of this clone. The V and J genes are TRBV20-1 and TRBJ1-1; D unresolved. Germline CDR1 is DFQATT and CDR2 is SNEGSKA (reference sequence). The CDR3 loop spans 11 amino acids. V lost 4 bases and J lost 1, with 4 bases in between. This CDR3 reads CSATGNTEAFF. CDR3 nucleotides: TGCAGTGCTACCGGGAACACTGAAGCTTTCTTT.